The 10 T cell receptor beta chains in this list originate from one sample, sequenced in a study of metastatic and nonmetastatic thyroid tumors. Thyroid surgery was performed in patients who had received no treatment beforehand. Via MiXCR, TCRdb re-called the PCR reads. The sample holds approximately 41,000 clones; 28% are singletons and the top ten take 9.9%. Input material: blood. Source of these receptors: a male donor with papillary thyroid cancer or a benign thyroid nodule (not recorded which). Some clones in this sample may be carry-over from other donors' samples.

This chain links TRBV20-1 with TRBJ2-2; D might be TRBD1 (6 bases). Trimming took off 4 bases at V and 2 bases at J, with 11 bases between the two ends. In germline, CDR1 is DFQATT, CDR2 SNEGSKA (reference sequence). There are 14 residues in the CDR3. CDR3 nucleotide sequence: TGCAGTGCTATTCGACAGGTAAACACCGGGGAGCTGTTTTTT. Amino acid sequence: CSAIRQVNTGELFF.

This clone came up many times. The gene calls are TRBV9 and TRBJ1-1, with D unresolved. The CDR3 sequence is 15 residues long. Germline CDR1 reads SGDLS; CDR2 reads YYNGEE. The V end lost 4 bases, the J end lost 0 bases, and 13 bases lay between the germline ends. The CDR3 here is CASSPASFMNTEAFF. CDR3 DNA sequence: TGTGCCAGCAGCCCGGCGTCGTTCATGAACACTGAAGCTTTCTTT.

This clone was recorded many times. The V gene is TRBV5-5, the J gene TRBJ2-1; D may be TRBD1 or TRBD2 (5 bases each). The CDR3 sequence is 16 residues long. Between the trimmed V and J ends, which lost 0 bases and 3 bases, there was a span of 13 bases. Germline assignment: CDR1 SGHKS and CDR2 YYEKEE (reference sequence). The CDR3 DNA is TGTGCCAGCAGCTTGGCCGGTAGGGACCTCTACAATGAGCAGTTCTTC. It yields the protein CASSLAGRDLYNEQFF.

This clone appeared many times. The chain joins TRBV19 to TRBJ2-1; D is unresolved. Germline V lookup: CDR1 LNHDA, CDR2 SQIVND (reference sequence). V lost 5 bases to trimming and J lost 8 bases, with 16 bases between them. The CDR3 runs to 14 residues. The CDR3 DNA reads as TGTGCCAGTAGTCCTCATAGTGCGGCGGATGAGCAGTTCTTC. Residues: CASSPHSAADEQFF.

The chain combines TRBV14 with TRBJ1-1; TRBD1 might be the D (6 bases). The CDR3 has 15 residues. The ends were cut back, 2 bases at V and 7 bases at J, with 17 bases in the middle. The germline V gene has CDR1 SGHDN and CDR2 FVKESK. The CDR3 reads CASSQRTEGGSEAFF. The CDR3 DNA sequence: TGTGCCAGCAGCCAAAGGACGGAAGGGGGGAGTGAAGCTTTCTTT.

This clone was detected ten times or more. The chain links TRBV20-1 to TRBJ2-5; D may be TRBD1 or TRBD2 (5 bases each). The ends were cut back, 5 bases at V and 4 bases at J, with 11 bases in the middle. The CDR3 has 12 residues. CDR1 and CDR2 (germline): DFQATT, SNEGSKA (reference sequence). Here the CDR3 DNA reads TGCAGTGCTGATGGGACGGCAGAGACCCAGTACTTC. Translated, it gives CSADGTAETQYF.

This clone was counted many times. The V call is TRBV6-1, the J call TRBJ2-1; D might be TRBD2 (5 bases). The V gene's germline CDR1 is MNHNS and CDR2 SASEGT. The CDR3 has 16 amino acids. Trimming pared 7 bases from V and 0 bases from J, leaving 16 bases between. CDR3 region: CASTDDRGSSYNEQFF. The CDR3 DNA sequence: TGTGCCAGCACCGATGATCGGGGTAGCTCCTACAATGAGCAGTTCTTC.

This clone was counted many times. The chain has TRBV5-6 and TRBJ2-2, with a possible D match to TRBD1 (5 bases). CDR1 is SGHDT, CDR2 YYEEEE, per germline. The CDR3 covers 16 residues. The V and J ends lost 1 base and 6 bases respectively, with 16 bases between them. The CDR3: CASSLIKGPAAGELFF. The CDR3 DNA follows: TGTGCCAGCAGCTTGATAAAGGGGCCTGCGGCCGGGGAGCTGTTTTTT.

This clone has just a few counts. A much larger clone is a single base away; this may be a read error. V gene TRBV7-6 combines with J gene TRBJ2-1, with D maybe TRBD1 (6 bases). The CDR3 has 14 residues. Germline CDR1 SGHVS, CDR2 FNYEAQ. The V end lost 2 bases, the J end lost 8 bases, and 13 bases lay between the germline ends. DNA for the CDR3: TGTGCCAGCAGCTTATCACAGGGTTCCGATGAGCAGTTCTTC. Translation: CASSLSQGSDEQFF.

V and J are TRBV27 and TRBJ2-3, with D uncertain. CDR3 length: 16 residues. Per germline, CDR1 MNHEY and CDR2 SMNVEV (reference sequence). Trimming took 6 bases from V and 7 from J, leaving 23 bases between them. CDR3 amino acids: CASRRNSVLVGHTQYF. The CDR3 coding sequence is TGTGCCAGCAGAAGGAATAGTGTGTTGGTCGGGCATACGCAGTATTTT.